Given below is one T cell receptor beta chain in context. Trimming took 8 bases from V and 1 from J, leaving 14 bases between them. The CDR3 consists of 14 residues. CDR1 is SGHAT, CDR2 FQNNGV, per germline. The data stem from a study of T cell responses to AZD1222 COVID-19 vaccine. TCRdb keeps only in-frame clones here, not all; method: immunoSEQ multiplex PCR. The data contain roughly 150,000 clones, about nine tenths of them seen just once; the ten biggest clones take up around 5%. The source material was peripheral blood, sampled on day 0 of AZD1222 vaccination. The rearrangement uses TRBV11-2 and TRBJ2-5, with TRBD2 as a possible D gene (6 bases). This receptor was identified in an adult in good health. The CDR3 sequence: CASRRRGAQETQYF. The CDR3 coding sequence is TGTGCCAGCCGGCGGCGCGGGGCCCAAGAGACCCAGTACTTC.